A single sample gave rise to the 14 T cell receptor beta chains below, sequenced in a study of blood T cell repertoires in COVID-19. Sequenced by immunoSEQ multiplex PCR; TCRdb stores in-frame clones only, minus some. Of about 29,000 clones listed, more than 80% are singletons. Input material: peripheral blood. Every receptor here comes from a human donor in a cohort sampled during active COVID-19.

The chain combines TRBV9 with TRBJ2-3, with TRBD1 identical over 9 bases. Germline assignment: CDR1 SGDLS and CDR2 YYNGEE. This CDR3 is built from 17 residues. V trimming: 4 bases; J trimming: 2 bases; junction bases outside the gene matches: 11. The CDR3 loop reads CASSKVTGGGATDTQYF. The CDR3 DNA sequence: TGTGCCAGCAGCAAGGTGACAGGGGGAGGGGCCACAGATACGCAGTATTTT.

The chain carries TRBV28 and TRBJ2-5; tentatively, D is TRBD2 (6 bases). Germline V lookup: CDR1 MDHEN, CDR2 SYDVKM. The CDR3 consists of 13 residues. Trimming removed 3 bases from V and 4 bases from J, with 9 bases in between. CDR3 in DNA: TGTGCCAGCAGTTTGTCCGGGGGAGAGACCCAGTACTTC. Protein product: CASSLSGGETQYF.

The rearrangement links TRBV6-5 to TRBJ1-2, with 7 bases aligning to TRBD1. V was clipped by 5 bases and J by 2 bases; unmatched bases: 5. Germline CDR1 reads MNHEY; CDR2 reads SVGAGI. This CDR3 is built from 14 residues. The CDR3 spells CASSREQGNYGYTF. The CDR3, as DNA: TGTGCCAGCAGTCGAGAACAGGGGAACTATGGCTACACCTTC.

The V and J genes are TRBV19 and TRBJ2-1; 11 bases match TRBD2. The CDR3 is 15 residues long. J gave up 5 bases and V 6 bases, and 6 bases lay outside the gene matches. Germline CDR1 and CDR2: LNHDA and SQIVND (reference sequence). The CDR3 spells CASRPGTSGNNEQFF. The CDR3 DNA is TGTGCCAGTAGACCCGGGACTAGCGGAAACAATGAGCAGTTCTTC.

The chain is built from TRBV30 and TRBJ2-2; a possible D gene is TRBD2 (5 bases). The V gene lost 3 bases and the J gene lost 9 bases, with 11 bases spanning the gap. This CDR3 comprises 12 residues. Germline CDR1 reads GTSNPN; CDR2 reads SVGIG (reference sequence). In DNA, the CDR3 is TGTGCCTGGAGGGCAGCTAGCCGGGAGCTGTTTTTT. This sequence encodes CAWRAASRELFF.

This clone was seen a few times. The CDR3 coding sequence is TGCAGCGTTAGACAGGGTTCTCGCACAGATACGCAGTATTTT. It translates to CSVRQGSRTDTQYF. V and J are TRBV29-1 and TRBJ2-3; 7 nucleotides align to TRBD1. V lost 5 bases and J lost 1; bases outside the gene matches: 6. The CDR3 spans 14 residues. Germline CDR1 is SQVTM and CDR2 is ANQGSEA.

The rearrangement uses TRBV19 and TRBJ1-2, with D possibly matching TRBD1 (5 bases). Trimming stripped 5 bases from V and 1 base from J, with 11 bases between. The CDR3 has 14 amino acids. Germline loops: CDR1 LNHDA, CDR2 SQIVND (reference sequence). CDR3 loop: CASSSAGLNYGYTF. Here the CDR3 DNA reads TGTGCCAGTAGTTCGGCAGGGCTTAACTATGGCTACACCTTC.

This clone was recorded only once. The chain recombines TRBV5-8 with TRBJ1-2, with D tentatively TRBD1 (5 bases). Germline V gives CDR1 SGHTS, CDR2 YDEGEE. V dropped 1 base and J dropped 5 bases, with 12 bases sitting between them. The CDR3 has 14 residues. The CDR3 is CASSLRAGFYGYTF. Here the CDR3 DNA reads TGTGCCAGCAGCTTGCGTGCAGGGTTTTATGGCTACACCTTC.

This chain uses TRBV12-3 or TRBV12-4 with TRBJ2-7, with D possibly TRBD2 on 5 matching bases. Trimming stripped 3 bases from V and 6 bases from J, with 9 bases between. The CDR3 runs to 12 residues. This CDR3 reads CASSFPGSEQYF. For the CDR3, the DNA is TGTGCCAGCAGTTTTCCGGGGTCCGAGCAGTACTTC.

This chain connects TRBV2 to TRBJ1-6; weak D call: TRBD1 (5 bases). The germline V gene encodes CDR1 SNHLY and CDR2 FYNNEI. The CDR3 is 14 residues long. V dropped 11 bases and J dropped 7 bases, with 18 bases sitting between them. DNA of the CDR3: TGTGCCCACGGGGGGTCCCGGCGAAATTCACCCCTCCACTTT. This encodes CAHGGSRRNSPLHF.

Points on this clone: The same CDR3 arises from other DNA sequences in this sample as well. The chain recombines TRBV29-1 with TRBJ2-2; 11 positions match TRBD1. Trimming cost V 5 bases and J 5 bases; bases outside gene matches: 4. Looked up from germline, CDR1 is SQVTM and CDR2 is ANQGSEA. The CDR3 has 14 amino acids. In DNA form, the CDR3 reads TGCAGCGTTCTTGGACAGGGGGCAACCGGGGAGCTGTTTTTT. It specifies CSVLGQGATGELFF.

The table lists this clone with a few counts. CDR3 loop: CASSLTELSYEQYF. The CDR3 DNA reads as TGTGCCAGCAGTCTGACAGAGCTCTCCTACGAGCAGTACTTC. This chain links TRBV28 with TRBJ2-7, with D perhaps matching TRBD1 (5 bases). Trimming cost V 5 bases and J 0 bases, with 11 bases left between them. This CDR3 region has 14 residues. Germline CDR1 reads MDHEN; CDR2 reads SYDVKM.

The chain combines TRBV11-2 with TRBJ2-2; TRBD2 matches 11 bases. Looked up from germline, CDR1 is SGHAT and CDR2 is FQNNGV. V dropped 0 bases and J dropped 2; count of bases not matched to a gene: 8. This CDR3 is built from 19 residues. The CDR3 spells CASSLDLGLAGGNTGELFF. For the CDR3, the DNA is TGTGCCAGCAGCTTAGATCTAGGGCTAGCGGGGGGAAACACCGGGGAGCTGTTTTTT.

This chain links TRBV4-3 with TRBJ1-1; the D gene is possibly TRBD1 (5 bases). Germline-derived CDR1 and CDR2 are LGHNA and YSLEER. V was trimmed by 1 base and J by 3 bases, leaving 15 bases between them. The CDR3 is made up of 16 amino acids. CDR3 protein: CASSQGGAGLDTEAFF. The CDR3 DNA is TGCGCCAGCAGCCAAGGTGGTGCAGGGTTGGACACTGAAGCTTTCTTT.